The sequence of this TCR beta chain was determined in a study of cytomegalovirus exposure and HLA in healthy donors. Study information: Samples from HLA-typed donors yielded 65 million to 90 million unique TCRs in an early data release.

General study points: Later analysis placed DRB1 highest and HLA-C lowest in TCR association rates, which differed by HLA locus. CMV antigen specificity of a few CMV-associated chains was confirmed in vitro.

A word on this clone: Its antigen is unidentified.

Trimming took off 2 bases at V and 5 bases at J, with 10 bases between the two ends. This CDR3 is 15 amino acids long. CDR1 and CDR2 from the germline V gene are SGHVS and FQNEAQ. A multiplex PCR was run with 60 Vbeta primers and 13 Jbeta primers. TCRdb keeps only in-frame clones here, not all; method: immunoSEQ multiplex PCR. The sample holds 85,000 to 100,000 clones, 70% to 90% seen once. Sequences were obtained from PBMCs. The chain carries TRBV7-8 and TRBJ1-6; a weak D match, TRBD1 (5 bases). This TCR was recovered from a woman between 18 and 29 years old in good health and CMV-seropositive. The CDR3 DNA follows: TGTGCCAGCAGCTTATTAGACAGAGATAATTCACCCCTCCACTTT. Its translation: CASSLLDRDNSPLHF.